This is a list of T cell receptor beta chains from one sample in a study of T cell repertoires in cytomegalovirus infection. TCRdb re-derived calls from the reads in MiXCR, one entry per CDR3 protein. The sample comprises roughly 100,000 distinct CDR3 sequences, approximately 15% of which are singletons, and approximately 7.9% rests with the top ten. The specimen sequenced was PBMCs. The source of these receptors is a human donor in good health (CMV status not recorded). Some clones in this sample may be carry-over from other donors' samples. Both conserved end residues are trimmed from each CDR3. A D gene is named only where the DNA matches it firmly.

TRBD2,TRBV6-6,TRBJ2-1,ASNLAGGRQGF
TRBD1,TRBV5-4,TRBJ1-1,ATGQLNTEAF
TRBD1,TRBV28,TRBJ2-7,ASRGQLYEQY
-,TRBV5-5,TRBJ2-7,ASSMEVGFPTYEQY
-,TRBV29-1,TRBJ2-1,SVVTVQSYNEQF
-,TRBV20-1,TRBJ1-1,SEREWNTEAF
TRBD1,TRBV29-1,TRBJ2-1,SVEEILTGKSSYNEQF
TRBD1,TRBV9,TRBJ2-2,ASSADRVDTGELF
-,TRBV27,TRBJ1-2,ASSLSGGSRALGGYT
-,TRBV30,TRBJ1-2,AWSVRGGRT
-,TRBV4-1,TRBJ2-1,ASSHGFPRGSYNEQF
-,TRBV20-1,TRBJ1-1,SARNRAGPNTEAF
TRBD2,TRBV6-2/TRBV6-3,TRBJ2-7,ASSPPAGVYPYEQY